Listed below are T cell receptor beta chains from one sample, sequenced in a study of control samples from healthy donors and cancer patients. Measured with immunoSEQ multiplex PCR; TCRdb has only the in-frame clones, and not every one. The data hold over 100,000 clones, with about nine tenths observed a single time. The sequenced sample consisted of blood. Receptor source: a human donor in good health. The donor label of this sample is uncertain. CDR3s include the opening cysteine and the closing phenylalanine or tryptophan. The D gene is left open where the match is weak. Clone size is not always given. Where it is, it says once, few, many or a class for expanded clones.

clone size	V gene	D gene	J gene	CDR3 length	CDR3 protein	CDR3 DNA
once	TRBV5-3	-	TRBJ2-3	15	CARSHRDTVTDTQYF	TGTGCCAGAAGTCACCGGGACACGGTCACAGATACGCAGTATTTT
-	TRBV28	-	TRBJ1-5	16	CASSPRLPPLAQPQHF	TGTGCCAGCAGTCCACGCCTACCTCCTTTGGCTCAGCCCCAGCATTTT
-	TRBV19	-	TRBJ2-4	13	CASGDRAKNIQYF	TGTGCCAGCGGAGACAGAGCCAAAAACATTCAGTACTTC
-	TRBV30	TRBD1	TRBJ1-4	14	CAWGWTGANEKLFF	TGTGCCTGGGGGTGGACAGGGGCTAATGAAAAACTGTTTTTT
-	TRBV7-3	TRBD1	TRBJ2-6	17	CASSFPEQGPGANVLTF	TGTGCCAGCAGCTTTCCCGAACAGGGGCCTGGGGCCAACGTCCTGACTTTC
-	TRBV25-1	TRBD1	TRBJ1-1	14	CASSETGTVTEAFF	TGTGCCAGCAGTGAGACAGGGACGGTTACTGAAGCTTTCTTT
-	TRBV5-5	-	TRBJ2-3	14	CASSSGGGGDTQYF	TGTGCCAGCAGCTCAGGCGGCGGTGGAGATACGCAGTATTTT
-	TRBV6-6	TRBD1	TRBJ1-1	12	CASSRDREKAFF	TGTGCCAGCAGTCGAGACAGGGAGAAAGCTTTCTTT
-	TRBV5-5	TRBD1	TRBJ1-3	17	CASSLAGTGGLGNTIYF	TGTGCCAGCAGCTTGGCTGGGACAGGGGGCCTTGGAAACACCATATATTTT
-	TRBV29-1	-	TRBJ1-5	12	CSAQRAGQPQHF	TGCAGCGCCCAGAGGGCCGGTCAGCCCCAGCATTTT
-	TRBV6-1	-	TRBJ1-2	13	CASSDDPGGGYTF	TGTGCCAGCAGTGATGACCCCGGGGGAGGCTACACCTTC
-	TRBV11-2	-	TRBJ2-7	13	CASSLGTLYEQYF	TGTGCCAGCAGCTTAGGGACCCTCTACGAGCAGTACTTC
-	TRBV6-6	TRBD2	TRBJ2-3	16	CASSLPTSGGSDTQYF	TGTGCCAGCAGTTTACCAACTAGCGGGGGGTCGGATACGCAGTATTTT
once	TRBV12-5	-	TRBJ2-1	16	CASGGLTGSSYNEQFF	TGTGCTAGTGGGGGCTTGACGGGGAGCTCCTACAATGAGCAGTTCTTC
-	TRBV27	-	TRBJ1-6	14	CASSLTRSNSPLHF	TGTGCCAGCAGTTTAACTCGGAGTAATTCACCCCTCCACTTT
-	TRBV12-5	-	TRBJ1-6	16	CASGLGSGAGGSPLHF	TGTGCTAGTGGTTTGGGGAGCGGGGCAGGAGGGTCACCCCTCCACTTT
-	TRBV6-5	-	TRBJ1-2	13	CASSWSVNYGYTF	TGTGCCAGCAGTTGGAGCGTTAACTATGGCTACACCTTC
-	TRBV6-4	-	TRBJ2-1	13	CASSEGDTNEQFF	TGTGCCAGCAGTGAGGGGGATACCAATGAGCAGTTCTTC
-	TRBV10-3	-	TRBJ1-4	14	CAIKAQGRNEKLFF	TGTGCCATCAAGGCACAGGGACGTAATGAAAAACTGTTTTTT
-	TRBV12-5	-	TRBJ1-1	11	CASVWQFEAFF	TGTGCTAGTGTATGGCAATTTGAAGCTTTCTTT
-	TRBV5-5	-	TRBJ1-5	15	CASSLSGVVNQPQHF	TGTGCCAGCAGCTTGTCAGGGGTAGTCAATCAGCCCCAGCATTTT
-	TRBV11-1	-	TRBJ2-7	14	CASSLAAGTYEQYF	TGTGCCAGCAGCTTAGCGGCGGGTACCTACGAGCAGTACTTC
-	TRBV18	-	TRBJ1-3	16	CASSPTRAGTGNTIYF	TGTGCCAGCTCACCCACCCGGGCAGGGACTGGAAACACCATATATTTT
-	TRBV6-1	-	TRBJ2-7	12	CASSELQNHQYF	TGTGCCAGCAGTGAACTCCAAAATCATCAGTACTTC
-	TRBV10-3	-	TRBJ1-1	14	CAISEEGLATEAFF	TGTGCCATCAGTGAAGAGGGTTTAGCGACTGAAGCTTTCTTT
-	TRBV6-5	-	TRBJ1-1	14	CASSYSPRGTEAFF	TGTGCCAGCAGTTACTCGCCACGGGGCACTGAAGCTTTCTTT
-	TRBV11-3	-	TRBJ2-3	14	CASSLGSSSDTQYF	TGTGCCAGCAGCTTAGGATCCTCCTCAGATACGCAGTATTTT
-	TRBV10-3	-	TRBJ1-3	16	CAISEKAGTSGNTIYF	TGTGCCATCAGTGAGAAGGCAGGGACCTCTGGAAACACCATATATTTT
-	TRBV5-6	-	TRBJ1-6	14	CASSLKRKGRPLHF	TGTGCCAGCAGCTTGAAGCGCAAGGGGAGGCCCCTCCACTTT
-	TRBV3-1/TRBV3-2	-	TRBJ1-5	13	CASSQYLNQPQHF	TGTGCCAGCAGCCAGTACCTTAATCAGCCCCAGCATTTT
once	TRBV5-1	-	TRBJ2-3	13	CASRIRPTDTQYF	TGCGCCAGCAGGATTAGGCCCACAGATACGCAGTATTTT